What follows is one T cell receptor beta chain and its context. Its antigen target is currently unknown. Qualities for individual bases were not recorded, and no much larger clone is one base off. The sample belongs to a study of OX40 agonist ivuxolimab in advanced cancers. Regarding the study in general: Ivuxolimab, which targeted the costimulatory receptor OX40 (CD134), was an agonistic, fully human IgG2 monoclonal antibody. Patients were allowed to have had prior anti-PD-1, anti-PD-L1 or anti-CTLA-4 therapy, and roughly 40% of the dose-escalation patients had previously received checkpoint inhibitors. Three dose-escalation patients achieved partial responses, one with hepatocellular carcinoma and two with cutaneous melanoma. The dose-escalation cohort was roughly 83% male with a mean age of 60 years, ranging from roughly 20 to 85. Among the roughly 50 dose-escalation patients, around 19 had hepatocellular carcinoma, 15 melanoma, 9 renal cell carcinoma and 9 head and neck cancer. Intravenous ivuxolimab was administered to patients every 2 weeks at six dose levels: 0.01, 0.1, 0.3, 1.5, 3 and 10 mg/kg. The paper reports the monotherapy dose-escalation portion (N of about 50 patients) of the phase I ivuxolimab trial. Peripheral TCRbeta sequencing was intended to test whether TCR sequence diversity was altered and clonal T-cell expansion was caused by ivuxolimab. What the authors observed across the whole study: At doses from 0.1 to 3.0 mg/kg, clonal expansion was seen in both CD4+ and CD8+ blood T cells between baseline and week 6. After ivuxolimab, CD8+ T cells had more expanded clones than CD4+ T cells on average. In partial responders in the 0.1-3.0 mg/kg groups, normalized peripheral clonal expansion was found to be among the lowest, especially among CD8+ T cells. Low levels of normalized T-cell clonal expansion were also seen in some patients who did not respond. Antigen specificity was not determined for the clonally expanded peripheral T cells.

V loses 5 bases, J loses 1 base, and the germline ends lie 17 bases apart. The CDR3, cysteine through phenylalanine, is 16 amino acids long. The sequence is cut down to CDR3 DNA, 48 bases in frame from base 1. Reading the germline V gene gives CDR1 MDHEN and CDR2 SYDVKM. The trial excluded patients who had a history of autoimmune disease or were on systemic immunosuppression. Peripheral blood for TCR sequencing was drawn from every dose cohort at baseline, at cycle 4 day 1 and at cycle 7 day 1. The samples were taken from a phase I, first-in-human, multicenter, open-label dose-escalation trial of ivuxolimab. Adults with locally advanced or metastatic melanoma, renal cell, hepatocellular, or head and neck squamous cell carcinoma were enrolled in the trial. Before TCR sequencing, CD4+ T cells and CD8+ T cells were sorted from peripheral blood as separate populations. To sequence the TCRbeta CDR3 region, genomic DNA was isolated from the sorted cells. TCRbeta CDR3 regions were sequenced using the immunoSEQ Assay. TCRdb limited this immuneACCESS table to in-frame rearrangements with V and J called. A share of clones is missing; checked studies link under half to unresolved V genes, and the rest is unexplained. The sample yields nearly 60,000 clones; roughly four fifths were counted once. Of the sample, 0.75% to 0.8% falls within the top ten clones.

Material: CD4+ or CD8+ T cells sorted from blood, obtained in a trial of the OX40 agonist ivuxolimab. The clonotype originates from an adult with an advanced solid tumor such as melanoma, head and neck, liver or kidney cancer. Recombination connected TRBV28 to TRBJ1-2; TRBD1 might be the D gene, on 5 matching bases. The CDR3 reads CASSPSQVSLNYGYTF. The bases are TGTGCCAGCAGTCCCTCACAGGTTTCGCTTAACTATGGCTACACCTTC.